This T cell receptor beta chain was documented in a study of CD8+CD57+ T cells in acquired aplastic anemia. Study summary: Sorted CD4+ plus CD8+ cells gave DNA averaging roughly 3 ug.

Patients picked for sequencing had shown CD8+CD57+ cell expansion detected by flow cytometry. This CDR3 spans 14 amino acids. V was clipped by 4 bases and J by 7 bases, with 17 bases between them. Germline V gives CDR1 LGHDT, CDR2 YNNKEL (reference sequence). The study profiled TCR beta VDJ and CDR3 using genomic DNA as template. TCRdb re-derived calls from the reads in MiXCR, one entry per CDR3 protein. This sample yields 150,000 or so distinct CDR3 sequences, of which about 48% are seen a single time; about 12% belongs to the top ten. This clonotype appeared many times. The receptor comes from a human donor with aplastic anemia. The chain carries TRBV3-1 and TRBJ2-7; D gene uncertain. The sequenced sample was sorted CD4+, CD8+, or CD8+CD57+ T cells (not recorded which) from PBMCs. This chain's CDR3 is CASSPRTDPWEQYF. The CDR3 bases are TGTGCCAGCAGCCCCCGAACGGACCCCTGGGAGCAGTACTTC.